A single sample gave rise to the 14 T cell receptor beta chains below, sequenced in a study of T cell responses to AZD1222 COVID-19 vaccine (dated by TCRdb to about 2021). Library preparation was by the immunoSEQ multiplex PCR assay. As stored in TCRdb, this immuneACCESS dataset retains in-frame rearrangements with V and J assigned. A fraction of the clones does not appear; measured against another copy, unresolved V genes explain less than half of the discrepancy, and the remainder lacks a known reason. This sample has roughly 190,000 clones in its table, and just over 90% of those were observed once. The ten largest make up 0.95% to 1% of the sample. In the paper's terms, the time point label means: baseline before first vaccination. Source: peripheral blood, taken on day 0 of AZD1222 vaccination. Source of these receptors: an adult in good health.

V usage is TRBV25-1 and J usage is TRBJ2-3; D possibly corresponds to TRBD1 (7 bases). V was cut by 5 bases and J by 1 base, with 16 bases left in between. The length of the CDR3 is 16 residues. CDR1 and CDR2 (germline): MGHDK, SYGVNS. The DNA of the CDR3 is TGTGCCAGCAGTTTGTCCAGGGGGGATGGCACAGATACGCAGTATTTT. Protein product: CASSLSRGDGTDTQYF.

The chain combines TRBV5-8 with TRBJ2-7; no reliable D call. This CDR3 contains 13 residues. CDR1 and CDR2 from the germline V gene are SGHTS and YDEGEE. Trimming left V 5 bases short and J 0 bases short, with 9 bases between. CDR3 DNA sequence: TGTGCCAGCAGTCTCGAGAGCTCCTACGAGCAGTACTTC. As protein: CASSLESSYEQYF.

Here the CDR3 reads CASRTRSEQYF. CDR3 coding DNA: TGTGCCAGCAGGACAAGGAGCGAGCAGTACTTC. The gene calls are TRBV28 and TRBJ2-7, with D uncertain. The CDR3 is made up of 11 amino acids. Germline assignment: CDR1 MDHEN and CDR2 SYDVKM. The germline V and J ends were trimmed by 6 bases and 6 bases, with 9 bases remaining between them. The whole variable domain, remainder taken from reference TRBV28 and TRBJ2-7, is DVKVTQSSRYLVKRTGEKVFLECVQDMDHENMFWYRQDPGLGLRLIYFSYDVKMKEKGDIPEGYSVSREKKERFSLILESASTNQTSMYLCASRTRSEQYFGPGTRLTVT.

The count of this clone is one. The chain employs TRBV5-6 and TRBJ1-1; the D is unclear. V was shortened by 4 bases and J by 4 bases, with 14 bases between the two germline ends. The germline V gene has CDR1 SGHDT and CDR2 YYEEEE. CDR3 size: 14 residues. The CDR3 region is CASSPGGVGTEAFF. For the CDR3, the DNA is TGTGCCAGCAGCCCCGGAGGCGTCGGCACTGAAGCTTTCTTT.

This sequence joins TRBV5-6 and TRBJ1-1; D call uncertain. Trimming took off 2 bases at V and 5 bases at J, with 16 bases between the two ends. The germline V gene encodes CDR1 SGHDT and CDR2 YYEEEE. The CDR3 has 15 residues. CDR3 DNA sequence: TGTGCCAGCAGCTTTTCACATCGGTCCGAGACTGAAGCTTTCTTT. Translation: CASSFSHRSETEAFF.

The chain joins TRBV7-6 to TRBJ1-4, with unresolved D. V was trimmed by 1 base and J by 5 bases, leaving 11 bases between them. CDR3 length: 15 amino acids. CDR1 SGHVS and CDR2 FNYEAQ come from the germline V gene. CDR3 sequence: CASSLGGGRNEKLFF. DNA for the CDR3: TGTGCCAGCAGCTTAGGCGGCGGGAGAAATGAAAAACTGTTTTTT.

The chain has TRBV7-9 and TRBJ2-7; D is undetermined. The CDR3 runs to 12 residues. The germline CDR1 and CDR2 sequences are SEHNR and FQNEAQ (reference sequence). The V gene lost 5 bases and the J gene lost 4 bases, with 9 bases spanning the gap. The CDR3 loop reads CASSQASYEQYF. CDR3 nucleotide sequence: TGTGCCAGCAGCCAAGCCAGTTACGAGCAGTACTTC.

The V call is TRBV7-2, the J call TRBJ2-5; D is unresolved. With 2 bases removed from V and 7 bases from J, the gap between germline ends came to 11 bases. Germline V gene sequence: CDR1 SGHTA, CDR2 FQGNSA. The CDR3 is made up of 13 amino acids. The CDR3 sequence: CASSLSRLWTQYF. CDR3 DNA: TGTGCCAGCAGCTTATCGAGGTTGTGGACCCAGTACTTC.

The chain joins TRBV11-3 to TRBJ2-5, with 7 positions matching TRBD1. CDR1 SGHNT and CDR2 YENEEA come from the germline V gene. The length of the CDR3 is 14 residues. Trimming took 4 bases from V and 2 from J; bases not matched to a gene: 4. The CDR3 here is CASSWDSSQETQYF. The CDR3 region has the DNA TGTGCCAGCAGCTGGGACAGTTCTCAAGAGACCCAGTACTTC.

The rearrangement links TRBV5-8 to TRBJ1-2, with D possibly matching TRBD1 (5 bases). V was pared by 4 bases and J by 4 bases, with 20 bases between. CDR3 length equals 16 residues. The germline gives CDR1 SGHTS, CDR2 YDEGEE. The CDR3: CASSAPPGRDLYGYTF. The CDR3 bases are TGTGCCAGCAGCGCCCCCCCCGGACGGGACCTCTATGGCTACACCTTC.

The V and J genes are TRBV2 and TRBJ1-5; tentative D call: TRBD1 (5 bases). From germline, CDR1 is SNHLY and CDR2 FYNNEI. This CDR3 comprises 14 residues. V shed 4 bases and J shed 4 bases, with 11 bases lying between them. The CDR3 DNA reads TGTGCCAGCAGTGGACAGCTCAAAAATCAGCCCCAGCATTTT. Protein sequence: CASSGQLKNQPQHF.

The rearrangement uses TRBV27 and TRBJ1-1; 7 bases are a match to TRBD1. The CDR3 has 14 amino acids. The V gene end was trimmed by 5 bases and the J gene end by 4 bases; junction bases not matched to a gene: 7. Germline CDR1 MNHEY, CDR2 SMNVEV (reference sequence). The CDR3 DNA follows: TGTGCCAGCAGTCCCAGGGGGGGGTTCACTGAAGCTTTCTTT. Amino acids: CASSPRGGFTEAFF.

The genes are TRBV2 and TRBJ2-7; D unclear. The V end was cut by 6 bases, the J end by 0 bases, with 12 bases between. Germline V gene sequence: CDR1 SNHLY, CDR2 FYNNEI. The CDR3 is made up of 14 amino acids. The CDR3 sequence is CASRDGSSSYEQYF. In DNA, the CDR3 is TGTGCCAGCAGAGACGGAAGCAGCTCCTACGAGCAGTACTTC.

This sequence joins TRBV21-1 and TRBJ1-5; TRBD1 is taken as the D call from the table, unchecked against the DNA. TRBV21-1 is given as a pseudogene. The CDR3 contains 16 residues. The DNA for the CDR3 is TGTGCCAGCAGCAAATCGCCACAGGGGGCCGGTCAGCCCCAGCATTTT. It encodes CASSKSPQGAGQPQHF.